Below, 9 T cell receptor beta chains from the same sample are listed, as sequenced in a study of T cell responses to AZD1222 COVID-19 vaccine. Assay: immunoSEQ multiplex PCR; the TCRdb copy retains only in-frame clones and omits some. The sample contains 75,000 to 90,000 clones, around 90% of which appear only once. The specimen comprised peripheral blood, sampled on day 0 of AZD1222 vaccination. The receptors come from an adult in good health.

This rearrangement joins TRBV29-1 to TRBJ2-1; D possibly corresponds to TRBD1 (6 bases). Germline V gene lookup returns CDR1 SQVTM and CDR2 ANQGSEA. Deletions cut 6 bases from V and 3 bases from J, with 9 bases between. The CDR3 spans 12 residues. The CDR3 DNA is TGCAGCGTGGGGGACAACTACAATGAGCAGTTCTTC. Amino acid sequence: CSVGDNYNEQFF.

The CDR3 DNA reads as TGTGCCAGCAGCTATAAGGGAGGAGGTTCACCCCTCCACTTT. Its protein product is CASSYKGGGSPLHF. The V gene is TRBV3-1 (or the pseudogene TRBV3-2), the J gene TRBJ1-6; D gene unclear. Per germline, CDR1 LGHDT and CDR2 YNNKEL (reference sequence). Deletions cut 5 bases from V and 9 bases from J, with 14 bases between. There are 14 residues in the CDR3.

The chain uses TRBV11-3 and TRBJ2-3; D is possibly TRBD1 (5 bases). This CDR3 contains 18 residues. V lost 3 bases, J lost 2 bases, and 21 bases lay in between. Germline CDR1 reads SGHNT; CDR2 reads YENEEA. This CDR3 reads CASSFLVAAQEATDTQYF. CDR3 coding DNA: TGTGCCAGCAGCTTTCTGGTGGCAGCACAGGAAGCCACAGATACGCAGTATTTT.

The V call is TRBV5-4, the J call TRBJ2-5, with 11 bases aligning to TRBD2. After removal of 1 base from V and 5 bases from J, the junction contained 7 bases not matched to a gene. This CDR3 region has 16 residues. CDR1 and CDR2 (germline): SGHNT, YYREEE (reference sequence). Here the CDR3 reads CASSLSTSGGWETQYF. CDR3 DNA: TGTGCCAGCAGCTTGAGTACTAGCGGGGGTTGGGAGACCCAGTACTTC.

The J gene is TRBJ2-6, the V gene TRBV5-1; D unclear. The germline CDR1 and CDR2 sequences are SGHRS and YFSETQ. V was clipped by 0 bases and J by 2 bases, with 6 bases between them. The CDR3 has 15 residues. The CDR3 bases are TGCGCCAGCAGCTTGGAGGGAACTGGGGCCAACGTCCTGACTTTC. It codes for CASSLEGTGANVLTF.

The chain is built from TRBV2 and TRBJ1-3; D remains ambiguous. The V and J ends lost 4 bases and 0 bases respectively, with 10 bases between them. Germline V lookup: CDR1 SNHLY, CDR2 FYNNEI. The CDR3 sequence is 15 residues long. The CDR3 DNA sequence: TGTGCCAGCAGTGTAGGGCTGCACTCTGGAAACACCATATATTTT. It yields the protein CASSVGLHSGNTIYF.

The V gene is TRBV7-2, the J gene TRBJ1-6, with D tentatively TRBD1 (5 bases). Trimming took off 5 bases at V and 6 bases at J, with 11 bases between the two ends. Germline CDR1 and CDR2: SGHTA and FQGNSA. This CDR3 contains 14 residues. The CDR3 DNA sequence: TGTGCCAGCAGCCTGGCAGGGAGTAATTCACCCCTCCACTTT. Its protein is CASSLAGSNSPLHF.

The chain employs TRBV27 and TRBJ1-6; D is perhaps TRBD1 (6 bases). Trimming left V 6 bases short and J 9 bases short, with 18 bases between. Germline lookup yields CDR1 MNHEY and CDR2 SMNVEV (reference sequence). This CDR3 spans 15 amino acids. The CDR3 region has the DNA TGTGCCAGCAGCCTGGGGGCAGTCTTTGGTTCACCCCTCCACTTT. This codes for CASSLGAVFGSPLHF.

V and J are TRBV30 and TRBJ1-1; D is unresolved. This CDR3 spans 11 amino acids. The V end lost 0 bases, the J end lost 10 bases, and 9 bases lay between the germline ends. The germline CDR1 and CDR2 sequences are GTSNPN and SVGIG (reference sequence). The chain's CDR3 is CAWSVEAGAFF. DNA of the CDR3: TGTGCCTGGAGTGTGGAGGCAGGAGCTTTCTTT.